This entry describes one TCR beta chain. Its specificity is not known. This entry belongs to a study of CD8 T cells in ankylosing spondylitis. General study points: Previously reported in reactive arthritis synovial fluid and blood were some of the motif variants. Clones linked to the disease showed a CD8+ phenotype. They occurred at relatively low frequencies in peripheral blood. Disease-linked clones reportedly concentrated significantly in matched ankylosing spondylitis synovial fluid. The study identified a TCR beta motif of under ten highly homologous variants that appeared characteristic of ankylosing spondylitis blood.

Generation of TCR beta libraries employed quantitative 5'-RACE incorporating molecular barcodes. TCRdb itself ran the 5' RACE reads through MiXCR, one entry per CDR3 protein. The sample shows about 840,000 distinct CDR3 sequences, around 11% of them seen only once. This TCR derives from a male donor with ankylosing spondylitis. The source material was blood, either unsorted or a sorted T cell fraction (not recorded which).

The CDR3 DNA reads as TGTGCCAGCAGACTAACAGGGGGCACCGGGGAGCTGTTTTTT. Protein product: CASRLTGGTGELFF. The chain links TRBV6-1 to TRBJ2-2; the match to TRBD1 covers 8 bases. Germline CDR1 and CDR2: MNHNS and SASEGT. The ends lost 6 bases at V and 4 bases at J; junction bases unmatched: 4. The CDR3 runs 14 residues.